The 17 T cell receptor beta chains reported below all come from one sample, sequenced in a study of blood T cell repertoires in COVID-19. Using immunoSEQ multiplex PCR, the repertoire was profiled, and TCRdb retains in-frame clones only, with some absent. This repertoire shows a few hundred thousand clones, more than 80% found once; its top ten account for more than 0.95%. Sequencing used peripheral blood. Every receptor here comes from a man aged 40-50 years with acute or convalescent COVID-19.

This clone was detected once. The CDR3: CASNAGGGYEQYF. For the CDR3, the DNA is TGTGCCAGCAACGCGGGGGGGGGCTACGAGCAGTACTTC. The chain links TRBV28 to TRBJ2-7, with TRBD2 identical over 9 bases. The CDR3 length is 13 residues. Germline V gene lookup returns CDR1 MDHEN and CDR2 SYDVKM. V shed 7 bases, J shed 3 bases, and the junction held 4 bases outside the gene matches.

In DNA, the CDR3 is TGTGCCAGCAGTTTAGTGGGACTAGCGGGGGGGGAGCAGTACTTC. Its protein product is CASSLVGLAGGEQYF. The V call is TRBV28, the J call TRBJ2-7, with TRBD2 identical over 16 bases. Trimming took 2 bases from V and 7 from J; bases not matched to a gene: 2. CDR1 is MDHEN, CDR2 SYDVKM, per germline. The CDR3 contains 15 residues.

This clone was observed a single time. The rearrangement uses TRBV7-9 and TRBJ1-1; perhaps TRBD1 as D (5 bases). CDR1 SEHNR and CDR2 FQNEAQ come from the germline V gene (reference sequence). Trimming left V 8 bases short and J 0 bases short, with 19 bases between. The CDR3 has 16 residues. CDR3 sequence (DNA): TGTGCCAGCCGTCCCCGGGCAGGGCGGATGAACACTGAAGCTTTCTTT. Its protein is CASRPRAGRMNTEAFF.

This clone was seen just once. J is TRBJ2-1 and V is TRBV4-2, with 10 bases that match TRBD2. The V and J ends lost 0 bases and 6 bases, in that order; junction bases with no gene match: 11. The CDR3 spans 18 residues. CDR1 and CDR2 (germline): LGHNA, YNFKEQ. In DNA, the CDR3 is TGTGCCAGCAGCCAAGATTACCGTTTAGCGGGAGGAACCAATGAGCAGTTCTTC. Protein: CASSQDYRLAGGTNEQFF.

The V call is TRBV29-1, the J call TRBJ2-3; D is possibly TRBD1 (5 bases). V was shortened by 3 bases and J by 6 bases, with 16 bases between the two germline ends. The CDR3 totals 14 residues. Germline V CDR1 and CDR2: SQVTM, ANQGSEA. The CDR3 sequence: CSVEPQGGSDTQYF. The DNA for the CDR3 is TGCAGCGTTGAGCCGCAGGGTGGGTCGGATACGCAGTATTTT.

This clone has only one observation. The CDR3 region is CATSSTSGRNYNEQFF. The CDR3 DNA follows: TGTGCCACCAGCAGCACTAGCGGGAGGAACTACAATGAGCAGTTCTTC. The chain has TRBV15 and TRBJ2-1, with 12 bases lining up with TRBD2. Germline loops: CDR1 LNHNV, CDR2 YYDKDF (reference sequence). V trimming: 3 bases; J trimming: 3 bases; junction bases outside the gene matches: 3. This CDR3 spans 16 amino acids.

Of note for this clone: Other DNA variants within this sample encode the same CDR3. The CDR3 sequence is CASSPGTSGTDTQYF. The DNA for the CDR3 is TGTGCCAGCAGCCCCGGCACTAGCGGCACAGATACGCAGTATTTT. The chain recombines TRBV3-1 (or the pseudogene TRBV3-2) with TRBJ2-3; 7 bases agree with TRBD2. V was pared by 4 bases and J by 1 base, with 5 bases of the junction left unmatched. The CDR3 has 15 residues. The germline CDR1 and CDR2 sequences are LGHDT and YNNKEL (reference sequence).

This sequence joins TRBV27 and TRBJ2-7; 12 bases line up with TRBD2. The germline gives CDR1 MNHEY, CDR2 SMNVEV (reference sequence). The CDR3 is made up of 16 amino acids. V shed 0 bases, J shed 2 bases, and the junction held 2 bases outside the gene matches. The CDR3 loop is CASSLSASGRAYEQYF. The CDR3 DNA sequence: TGTGCCAGCAGTTTATCAGCTAGCGGGAGGGCCTACGAGCAGTACTTC.

CDR3 in amino acids: CASSEMGLGANVLTF. The CDR3 DNA reads TGTGCCAGCAGTGAGATGGGGCTCGGGGCCAACGTCCTGACTTTC. V usage is TRBV6-1 and J usage is TRBJ2-6; tentative D call: TRBD1 (5 bases). V lost 3 bases to trimming and J lost 4 bases, with 10 bases between them. The CDR3 is 15 residues long. The germline gives CDR1 MNHNS, CDR2 SASEGT.

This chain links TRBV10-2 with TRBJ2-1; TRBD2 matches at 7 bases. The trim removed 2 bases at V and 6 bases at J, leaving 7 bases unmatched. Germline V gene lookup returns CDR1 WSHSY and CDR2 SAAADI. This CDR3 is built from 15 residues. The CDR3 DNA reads TGCGCCAGCAGTGAGAGACTAGCCGGTCTCAATGAGCAGTTCTTC. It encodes CASSERLAGLNEQFF.

The CDR3 protein is CASSQPRITEAFF. CDR3 bases: TGTGCCAGCAGCCAACCGAGGATCACTGAAGCTTTCTTT. The rearrangement joins TRBV13 to TRBJ1-1; D unclear. The germline V gene encodes CDR1 PRHDT and CDR2 FYEKMQ (reference sequence). Deletions cut 5 bases from V and 4 bases from J, with 11 bases between. CDR3 length equals 13 residues.

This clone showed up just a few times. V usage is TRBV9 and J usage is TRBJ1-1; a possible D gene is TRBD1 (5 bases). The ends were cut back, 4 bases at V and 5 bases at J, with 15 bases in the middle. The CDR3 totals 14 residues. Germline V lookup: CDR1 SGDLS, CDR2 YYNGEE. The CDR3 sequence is CASSPVGVGTEAFF. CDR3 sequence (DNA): TGTGCCAGCAGCCCGGTAGGGGTAGGGACTGAAGCTTTCTTT.

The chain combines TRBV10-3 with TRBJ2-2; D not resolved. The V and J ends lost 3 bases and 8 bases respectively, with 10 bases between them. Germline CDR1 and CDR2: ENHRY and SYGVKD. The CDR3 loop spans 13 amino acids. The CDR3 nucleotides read TGTGCCATCAGTGAAAACAGTTTGGGGGAGCTGTTTTTT. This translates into CAISENSLGELFF.

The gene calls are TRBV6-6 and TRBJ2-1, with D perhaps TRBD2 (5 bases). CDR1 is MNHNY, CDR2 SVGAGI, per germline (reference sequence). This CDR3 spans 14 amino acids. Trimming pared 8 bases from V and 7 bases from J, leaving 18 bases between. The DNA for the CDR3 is TGTGCCAGCGCCGGAGGAAGGGCGTCGAATGAGCAGTTCTTC. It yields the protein CASAGGRASNEQFF.

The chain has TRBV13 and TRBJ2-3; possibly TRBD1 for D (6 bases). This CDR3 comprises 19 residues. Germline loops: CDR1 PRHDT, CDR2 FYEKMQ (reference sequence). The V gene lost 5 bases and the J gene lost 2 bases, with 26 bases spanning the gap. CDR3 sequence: CASSARQDNFRAHTDTQYF. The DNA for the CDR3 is TGTGCCAGCAGCGCCCGACAGGACAACTTCAGGGCGCACACAGATACGCAGTATTTT.

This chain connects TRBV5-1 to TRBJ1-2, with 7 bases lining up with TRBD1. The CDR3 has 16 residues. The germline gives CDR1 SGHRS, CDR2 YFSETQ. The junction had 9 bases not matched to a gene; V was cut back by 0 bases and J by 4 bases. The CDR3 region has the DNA TGCGCCAGCAGCTTGGGGACCCGTGACAGGGCCTATGGCTACACCTTC. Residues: CASSLGTRDRAYGYTF. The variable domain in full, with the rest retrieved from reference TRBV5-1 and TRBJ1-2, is KAGVTQTPRYLIKTRGQQVTLSCSPISGHRSVSWYQQTPGQGLQFLFEYFSETQRNKGNFPGRFSGRQFSNSRSEMNVSTLELGDSALYLCASSLGTRDRAYGYTFGSGTRLTVV.

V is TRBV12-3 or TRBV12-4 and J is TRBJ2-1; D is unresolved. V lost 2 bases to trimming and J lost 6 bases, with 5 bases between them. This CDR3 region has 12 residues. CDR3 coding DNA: TGTGCCAGCAGTTTACAGGTCAATGAGCAGTTCTTC. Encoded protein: CASSLQVNEQFF.